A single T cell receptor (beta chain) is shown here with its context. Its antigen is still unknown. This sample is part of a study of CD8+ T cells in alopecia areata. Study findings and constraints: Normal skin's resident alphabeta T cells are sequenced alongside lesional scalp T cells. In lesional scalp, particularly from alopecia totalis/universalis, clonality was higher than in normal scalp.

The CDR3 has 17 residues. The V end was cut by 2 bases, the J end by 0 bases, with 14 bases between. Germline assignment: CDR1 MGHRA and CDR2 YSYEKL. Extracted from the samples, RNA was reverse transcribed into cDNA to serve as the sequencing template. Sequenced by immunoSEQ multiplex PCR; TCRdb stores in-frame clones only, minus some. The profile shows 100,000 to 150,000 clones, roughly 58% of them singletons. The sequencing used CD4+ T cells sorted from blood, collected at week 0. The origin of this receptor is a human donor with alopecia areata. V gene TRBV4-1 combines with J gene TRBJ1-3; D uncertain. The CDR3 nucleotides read TGCGCCAGCAGCCAAATTATTGCGAGTGCCTCTGGAAACACCATATATTTT. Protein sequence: CASSQIIASASGNTIYF.